This T cell receptor (beta chain) was identified during a study of monozygotic twins with inflammatory bowel disease. Each donor had more than 2 ml of blood drawn. The TCR libraries each used total RNA (about 3,500 ng per library). TCRdb processed the 5' RACE reads again and assigns one entry to each CDR3 protein, with no DNA. The sample table includes around 210,000 distinct CDR3 sequences. The CDR3 covers 12 residues. Germline CDR1 and CDR2: SGHTA and FQGNSA. The sequenced sample was blood. This receptor was obtained from a human donor with ulcerative colitis or Crohn's disease, or a healthy co-twin of an affected twin (not recorded which). The chain couples TRBV7-2 to TRBJ1-2. CDR3 residues: CASSSYGQGYTF.